The next 6 T cell receptor beta chains were all read from a single sample in a study of T cells after yellow fever vaccination. Using its own MiXCR run on the 5' RACE reads, TCRdb lists one record per CDR3 protein. In the table there are 400,000 to 450,000 distinct CDR3 sequences, about 17% of which are singletons. The source material was PBMCs, sampled before the yellow fever booster vaccination. Receptors originate from a man between 18 and 35 years old who received the YFV17D yellow fever vaccine.

The chain has TRBV18 and TRBJ2-7; 7 bases are shared with TRBD2. Germline CDR1 reads KGHSH; CDR2 reads LQKENI. This CDR3 region has 14 residues. The J segment lost 4 bases and the V segment lost 3 bases, leaving 6 bases of the junction unmatched. CDR3 sequence: CASSPGGTAYEQYF. CDR3 DNA: TGTGCCAGCTCACCCGGGGGGACTGCATACGAGCAGTACTTC. Together with reference TRBV18 and TRBJ2-7, the CDR3 gives the full variable domain: NAGVMQNPRHLVRRRGQEARLRCSPMKGHSHVYWYRQLPEEGLKFMVYLQKENIIDESGMPKERFSAEFPKEGPSILRIQQVVRGDSAAYFCASSPGGTAYEQYFGPGTRLTVT.

The rearrangement joins TRBV6-5 to TRBJ2-7, with D perhaps matching TRBD1 (6 bases). Germline CDR1 MNHEY, CDR2 SVGAGI. The CDR3 loop spans 14 amino acids. Trimming stripped 6 bases from V and 0 bases from J, with 12 bases between. The CDR3 region has the DNA TGTGCCAGCAGACCAGACAGGACCTCCTACGAGCAGTACTTC. Protein product: CASRPDRTSYEQYF.

This clonotype was counted only a few times. CDR3 bases: TGTGCCAGCAGCGTAGCTTTCGAGCGGGGGGGCAGGGCAGATACGCAGTATTTT. Translating gives CASSVAFERGGRADTQYF. The chain employs TRBV9 and TRBJ2-3; 10 nucleotides align to TRBD2. Germline trimming cut 0 bases from V and 4 bases from J; bases unmatched to any gene: 11. CDR3 length: 18 amino acids. Germline V CDR1 and CDR2: SGDLS, YYNGEE.

This clonotype has a handful of counts. This chain connects TRBV29-1 to TRBJ1-5; 7 nucleotides line up with TRBD1. Germline trimming cut 6 bases from V and 11 bases from J; bases unmatched to any gene: 16. The V gene's germline CDR1 is SQVTM and CDR2 ANQGSEA. CDR3 length: 14 amino acids. CDR3 DNA sequence: TGCAGCGTCAAAGTAGGGACAGCCGAGAGGGCCCAGCATTTT. This translates into CSVKVGTAERAQHF.

The chain recombines TRBV6-2 or TRBV6-3 with TRBJ1-1; D perhaps matches TRBD1 (6 bases). The CDR3 spans 15 residues. The V gene's germline CDR1 is MNHEY and CDR2 SVGEGT. V dropped 6 bases and J dropped 3 bases, with 17 bases sitting between them. The CDR3 DNA reads as TGTGCCAGCAGCCCGGGGGCGGGTATCTACACTGAAGCTTTCTTT. It yields the protein CASSPGAGIYTEAFF.

This clonotype was seen a handful of times. The rearrangement uses TRBV20-1 and TRBJ2-1, with 11 bases fitting TRBD2. There are 14 residues in the CDR3. Germline assignment: CDR1 DFQATT and CDR2 SNEGSKA (reference sequence). V lost 5 bases to trimming and J lost 3 bases; unmatched junction nucleotides: 3. CDR3 protein: CSALGLAGYNEQFF. In nucleotides, the CDR3 is TGCAGTGCTCTCGGACTAGCGGGCTACAATGAGCAGTTCTTC.